This record covers a single T cell receptor beta chain. Antigen unknown. CDR3 size: 16 residues. V dropped 3 bases and J dropped 10; count of bases not matched to a gene: 12. Germline V gene lookup returns CDR1 SGHAT and CDR2 FQDESV (reference sequence). This sample stems from a study of post-analysis software for immune sequencing data. Study at large: Included among the disease courses, which were recorded for the cohort, were relapsing-remitting, secondary progressive and progressive-relapsing multiple sclerosis. Findings and caveats of the study: Patients used roughly five TRBV segments, including TRBV5-6, TRBV5-1 and TRBV20-1, more often than controls. Samples from one preparation batch, clustered by F measure, grouped strongly together. Controls showed significantly higher normalized Chao1 diversity than did multiple sclerosis patients.

Every TCR beta cDNA library bore unique molecular identifiers. Starting from about 1 to 10 million T cells, the study yielded roughly 0.5 million cDNA molecules. TCRdb fed the PCR reads into MiXCR, producing one record per CDR3 protein. The data contain approximately 360,000 distinct CDR3 sequences, less than 40% of them singletons. V is TRBV11-1 and J is TRBJ1-6, with TRBD1 identical over 7 bases. The sequenced sample consisted of blood. The source of this sequence is a girl between 5 and 17 years old with multiple sclerosis. The CDR3 coding sequence is TGTGCCAGCAGCTTCATCGGGGCAGGGGGTAGGTCACCCCTCCACTTT. The encoded protein is CASSFIGAGGRSPLHF.